This paragraph reports one T cell receptor (beta chain). Its antigen is undetermined. This CDR3 has 15 amino acids. CDR1 is SGHRS and CDR2 is YFSETQ in the germline V gene. The germline V and J ends were trimmed by 2 bases and 0 bases, with 9 bases remaining between them. The entry originates in a study of T-cell memory formation after mild COVID-19. TCRdb re-called the 5' RACE reads with MiXCR, one entry per CDR3 protein. The sample records about 40,000 distinct CDR3 sequences, around 6.1% being singletons. Findings of the study overall: A subset of responding clones appeared in pre-infection memory, suggesting cross-reactive memory joined. Later expanders leaned CD4+, whereas day 15 to 85 contracting clones were balanced CD4/CD8. Shrinking CD4+ clones resided mostly in CM and EM, and CD8+ ones in EMRA.

The sample taken for sequencing was PBMCs or a T cell subset sorted from them (not recorded which). The V call is TRBV5-1, the J call TRBJ1-3; D is ambiguous. This TCR was recovered from an adult who had mild COVID-19 (a few samples of this study predate the infection). Cell type and time point are not known. The CDR3 spells CASSFDGYSGNTIYF. The CDR3 nucleotides are TGCGCCAGCAGCTTTGACGGATACTCTGGAAACACCATATATTTT.